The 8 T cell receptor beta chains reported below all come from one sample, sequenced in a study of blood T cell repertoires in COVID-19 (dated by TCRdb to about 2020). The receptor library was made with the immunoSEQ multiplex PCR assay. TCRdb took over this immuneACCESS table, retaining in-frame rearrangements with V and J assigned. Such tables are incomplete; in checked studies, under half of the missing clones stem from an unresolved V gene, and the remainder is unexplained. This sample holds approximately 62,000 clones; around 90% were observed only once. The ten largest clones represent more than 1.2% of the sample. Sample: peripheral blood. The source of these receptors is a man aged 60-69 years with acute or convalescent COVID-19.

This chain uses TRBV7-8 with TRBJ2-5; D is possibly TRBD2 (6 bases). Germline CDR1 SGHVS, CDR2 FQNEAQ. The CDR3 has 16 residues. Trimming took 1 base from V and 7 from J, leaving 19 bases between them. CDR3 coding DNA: TGTGCCAGCAGCTTAGGAGCGGGCCCCCTCCAGGGGACCCAGTACTTC. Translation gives CASSLGAGPLQGTQYF.

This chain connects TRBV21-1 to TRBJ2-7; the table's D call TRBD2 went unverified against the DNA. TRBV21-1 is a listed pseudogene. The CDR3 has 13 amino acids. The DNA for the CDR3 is TGTGCCAGCAGCAAGACTGTCTCCTACGAGCAGTACTTC. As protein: CASSKTVSYEQYF.

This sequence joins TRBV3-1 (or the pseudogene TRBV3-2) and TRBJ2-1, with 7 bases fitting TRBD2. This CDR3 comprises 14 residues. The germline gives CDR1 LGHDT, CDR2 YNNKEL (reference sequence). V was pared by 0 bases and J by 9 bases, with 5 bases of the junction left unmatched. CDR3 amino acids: CASSQDMGGTEQFF. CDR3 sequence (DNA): TGTGCCAGCAGCCAAGATATGGGGGGGACTGAGCAGTTCTTC.

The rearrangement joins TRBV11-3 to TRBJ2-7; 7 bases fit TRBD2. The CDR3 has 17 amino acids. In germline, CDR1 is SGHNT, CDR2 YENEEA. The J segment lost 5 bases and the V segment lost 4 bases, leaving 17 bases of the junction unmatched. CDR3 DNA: TGTGCCAGCAGCTGGGGAGGGAGGTCAACCATACCCAACGAGCAGTACTTC. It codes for CASSWGGRSTIPNEQYF.

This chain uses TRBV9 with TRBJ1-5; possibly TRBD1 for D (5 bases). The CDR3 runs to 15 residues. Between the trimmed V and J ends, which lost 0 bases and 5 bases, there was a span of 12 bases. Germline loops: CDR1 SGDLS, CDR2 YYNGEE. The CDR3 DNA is TGTGCCAGCAGCGTAGGCGCGGGGGAAGATCAGCCCCAGCATTTT. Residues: CASSVGAGEDQPQHF.

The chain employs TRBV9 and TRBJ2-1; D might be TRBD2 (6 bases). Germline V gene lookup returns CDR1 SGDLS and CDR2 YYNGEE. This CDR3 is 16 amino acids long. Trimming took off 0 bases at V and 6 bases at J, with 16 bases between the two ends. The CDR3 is CASSVAMASELNEQFF. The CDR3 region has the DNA TGTGCCAGCAGCGTAGCTATGGCTAGCGAGCTCAATGAGCAGTTCTTC.

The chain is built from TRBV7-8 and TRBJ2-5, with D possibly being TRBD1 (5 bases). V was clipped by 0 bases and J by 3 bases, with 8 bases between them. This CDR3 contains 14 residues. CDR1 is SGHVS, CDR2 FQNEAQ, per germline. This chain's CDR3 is CASSLAPREETQYF. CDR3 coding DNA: TGTGCCAGCAGCTTAGCGCCCAGGGAAGAGACCCAGTACTTC.

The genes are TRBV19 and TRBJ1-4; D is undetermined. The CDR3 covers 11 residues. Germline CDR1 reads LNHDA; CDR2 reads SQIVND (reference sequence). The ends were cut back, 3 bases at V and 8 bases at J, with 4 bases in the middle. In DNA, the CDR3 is TGTGCCAGTAGTATGCGGGAAAAACTGTTTTTT. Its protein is CASSMREKLFF.